This T cell receptor beta chain was captured in a study of T-cell reconstitution after alpha-beta-depleted transplantation in children. Preparation of the TCRbeta library involved a method that used unique molecular identifiers. Via MiXCR, TCRdb re-called the PCR reads, giving one row per CDR3 protein. The data hold some 350,000 distinct CDR3 sequences, with about a tenth observed a single time. The germline gives CDR1 SGHTA, CDR2 FQGNSA. Trimming removed 1 base from V and 6 bases from J, with 12 bases in between. This CDR3 is built from 14 residues. This sequence was found in a human donor who donated a stem cell graft to a child with acute lymphoblastic leukemia. This chain joins TRBV7-2 and TRBJ2-5; perhaps TRBD1 as D (6 bases). The specimen was PBMCs from the stem cell graft donor, collected from the stem cell graft. The CDR3 DNA reads as TGTGCCAGCAGCTTAGGCAGGGGTCAGCAGACCCAGTACTTC. It yields the protein CASSLGRGQQTQYF.